The sequence of this T cell receptor (beta chain) was determined in a study of human T cells and chemical hapten exposure. Background on the study: Sensitizing treatment utilized 2% DPC over a 2 cm by 2 cm portion of upper inner arm skin.

Between the trimmed V and J ends, which lost 1 base and 3 bases, there was a span of 5 bases. CDR1 and CDR2 from the germline V gene are SGHKS and YYEKEE (reference sequence). This CDR3 region has 13 residues. Sample time point: patch test 1, 2 weeks after DPC sensitization. Noted treatment: therapeutic diphenylcyclopropenone sensitization with weekly scalp DPC. TCRdb called the RACE reads again in MiXCR, with one record for every CDR3 protein. Of under 200,000 distinct CDR3 sequences in the sample, about 15% were seen once. The sequence was collected from a woman aged 25 to 39 with alopecia areata. Some clones in this sample may be carry-over from other donors' samples. The rearrangement links TRBV5-5 to TRBJ2-1; D is unresolved. Sample: whole blood, taken in connection with sensitization to the hapten diphenylcyclopropenone (DPC). The CDR3 DNA is TGTGCCAGCAGCTTGTTGGGCTACAATGAGCAGTTCTTC. Protein: CASSLLGYNEQFF.